The clone carrying this T cell receptor (beta chain) was seen a handful of times. This sample stems from a study of identical twins. From germline, CDR1 is DFQATT and CDR2 SNEGSKA (reference sequence). The trim removed 4 bases at V and 4 bases at J, leaving 9 bases unmatched. This CDR3 spans 14 amino acids. TCRdb reanalysed the 5' RACE reads using MiXCR and keeps one entry per CDR3 protein. The sample records some 460,000 distinct CDR3 sequences, more than 13% being singletons. These records were also assigned to another study, of yellow fever vaccine responses in identical twins.

The receptor comes from a woman aged 18-29 years in good health. Sequencing used CD4+ T cells sorted from blood. The chain recombines TRBV20-1 with TRBJ1-2; 7 nucleotides align to TRBD1. Here the CDR3 DNA reads TGCAGTGCTACGACAGCCGACAGGGCCTATGGCTACACCTTC. Protein: CSATTADRAYGYTF.